The TCR beta chain described here comes from a study of a mutant IDH1 vaccine in newly diagnosed glioma (dated by TCRdb to about 2021). Some background on the complete study: Patients were given eight vaccinations, in weeks 1, 3, 5, 7, 11, 15, 19 and 23, which matched visits V03 through V10. Before enrollment, most patients had been given radiochemotherapy with temozolomide as standard therapy, while the rest had received either radiotherapy alone or temozolomide alone. For exploratory analyses, about two dozen treated patients had longitudinal TCRB deep sequencing done wherever samples were available. Vaccination started 4-6 weeks after radiotherapy alone, or was given together with temozolomide cycles in the groups whose treatment included chemotherapy. Of the roughly 32 patients who were treated, about 62% were male and roughly 38% were female, and the mean age was about 40 years. Peripheral blood was drawn at six visits: V03 (baseline), V05, V07, V10, V12 and V13.

The library was generated by the immunoSEQ multiplex PCR assay. Rearranged TCR beta chain sequences were amplified with the hsTCRB Kit following the manufacturer's protocol. Sequencing of TCRB libraries was carried out on an Illumina MiSeq. Turning to the authors' computational methods: The proprietary platform of the kit vendor was used for demultiplexing, trimming and gene mapping. As stored in TCRdb, this immuneACCESS dataset retains in-frame rearrangements with V and J assigned. A fraction of the clones does not appear; measured against another copy, unresolved V genes explain less than half of the discrepancy, and the remainder lacks a known reason. The V and J calls and clone size are taken from that table; D and trimming were inferred from the DNA. Recorded for this sample are 20,000 to 25,000 clones; around 80% of them occurred a single time. Clones ranked in the top ten supply around 8% of the sample.

Per the publication, the time point label means: week 11, during vaccination. Every vaccine dose consisted of 300 ug of a 20-mer mutant IDH1 peptide in Montanide, administered subcutaneously together with topical imiquimod. Donors had newly diagnosed WHO grade 3 or 4 IDH1-mutant astrocytomas with loss of nuclear ATRX. The samples were drawn from NOA16, a multicentre, single-arm, open-label phase I trial in Germany that tested a mutant IDH1 peptide vaccine in humans for the first time. Genomic DNA for TCRB sequencing was extracted from EDTA blood using the DNeasy Blood and Tissue Kit. The CDR3 contains 15 residues, cysteine and phenylalanine counted. The DNA shown is the 45-base CDR3, in frame from base 1. The germline ends are 10 bases apart after V is trimmed by 0 bases and J by 1 base. CDR1 and CDR2, looked up from the germline V gene, are SGHRS and YFSETQ. Results and caveats for the whole study, not just this receptor: It was noted by the authors that analyses of patient blood samples could not be reproduced owing to sample limitations. Changes in the top peripheral T cell clonotypes picked up by TCRB sequencing did not appear to be linked to pseudoprogression. Immune responses induced by the vaccine were seen in approximately 93% of patients across multiple MHC alleles. PBMC samples for TCRB deep sequencing were selected based on availability.

Details on this clone: The antigen it binds to is not known. Base-call qualities are not available, and no considerably larger clone is one nucleotide away.

Rearrangement joined TRBV5-1 to TRBJ1-1, with TRBD1 tentatively as D gene (6 bases match). Here the sequenced sample was PBMCs, taken from a glioma patient whose treatment included an IDH1 peptide vaccine. The TCR was taken from a man aged 40-49 years with glioma. The CDR3 protein: CASSLGGGSNTEAFF. Read as DNA, the sequence is TGCGCCAGCAGCTTGGGTGGGGGCTCGAACACTGAAGCTTTCTTT.